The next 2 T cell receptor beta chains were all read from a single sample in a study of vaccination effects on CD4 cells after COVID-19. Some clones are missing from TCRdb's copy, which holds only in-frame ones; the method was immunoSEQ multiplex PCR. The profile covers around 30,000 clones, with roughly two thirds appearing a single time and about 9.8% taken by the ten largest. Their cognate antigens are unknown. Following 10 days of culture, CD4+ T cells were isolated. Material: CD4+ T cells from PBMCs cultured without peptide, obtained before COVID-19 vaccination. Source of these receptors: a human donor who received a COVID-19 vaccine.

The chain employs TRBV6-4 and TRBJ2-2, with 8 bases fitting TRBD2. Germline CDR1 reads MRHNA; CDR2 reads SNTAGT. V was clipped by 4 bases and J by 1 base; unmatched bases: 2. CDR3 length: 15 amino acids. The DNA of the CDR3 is TGTGCCAGCAGTGCTACTAGCGGGAACACCGGGGAGCTGTTTTTT. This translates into CASSATSGNTGELFF.

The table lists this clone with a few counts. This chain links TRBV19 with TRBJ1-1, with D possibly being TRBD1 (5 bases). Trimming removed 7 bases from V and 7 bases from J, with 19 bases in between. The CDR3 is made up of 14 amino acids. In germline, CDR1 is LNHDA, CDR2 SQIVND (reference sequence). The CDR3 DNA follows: TGTGCCAGTACCAGAAATACAGGAGCCCTTGAAGCTTTCTTT. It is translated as CASTRNTGALEAFF.